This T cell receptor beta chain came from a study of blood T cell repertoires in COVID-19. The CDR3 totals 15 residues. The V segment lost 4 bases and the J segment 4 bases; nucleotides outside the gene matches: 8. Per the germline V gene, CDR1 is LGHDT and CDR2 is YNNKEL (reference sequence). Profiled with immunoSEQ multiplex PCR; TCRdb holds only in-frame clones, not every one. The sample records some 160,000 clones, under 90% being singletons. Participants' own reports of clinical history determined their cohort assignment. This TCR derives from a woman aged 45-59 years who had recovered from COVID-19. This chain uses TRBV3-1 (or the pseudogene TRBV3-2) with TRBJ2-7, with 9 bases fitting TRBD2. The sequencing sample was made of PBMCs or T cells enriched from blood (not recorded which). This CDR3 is CASSPGTSRPYEQYF. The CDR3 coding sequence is TGTGCCAGCAGCCCCGGGACTAGCAGACCTTACGAGCAGTACTTC.